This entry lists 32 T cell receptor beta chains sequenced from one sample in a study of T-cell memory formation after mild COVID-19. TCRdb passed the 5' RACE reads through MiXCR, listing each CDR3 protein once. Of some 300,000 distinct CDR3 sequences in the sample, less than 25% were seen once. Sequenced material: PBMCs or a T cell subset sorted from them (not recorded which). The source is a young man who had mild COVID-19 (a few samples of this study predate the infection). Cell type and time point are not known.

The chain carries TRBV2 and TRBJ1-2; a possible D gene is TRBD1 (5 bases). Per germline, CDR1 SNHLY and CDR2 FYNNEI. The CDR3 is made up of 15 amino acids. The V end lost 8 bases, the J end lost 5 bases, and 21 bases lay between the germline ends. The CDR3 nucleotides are TGTGCCAGCGGGAGGTCCGGGACGGGCCTATATGGCTACACCTTC. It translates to CASGRSGTGLYGYTF.

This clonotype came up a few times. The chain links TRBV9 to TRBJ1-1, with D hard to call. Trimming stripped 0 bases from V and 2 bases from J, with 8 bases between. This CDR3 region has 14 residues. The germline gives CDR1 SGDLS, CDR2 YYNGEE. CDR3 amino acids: CASSVATENTEAFF. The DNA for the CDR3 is TGTGCCAGCAGCGTAGCAACGGAAAACACTGAAGCTTTCTTT.

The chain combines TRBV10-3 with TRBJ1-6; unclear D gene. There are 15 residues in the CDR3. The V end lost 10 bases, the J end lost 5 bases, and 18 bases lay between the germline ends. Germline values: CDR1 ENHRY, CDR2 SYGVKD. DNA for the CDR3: TGTGCCACAGCCCCCCAAACGGGGAATAATTCACCCCTCCACTTT. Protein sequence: CATAPQTGNNSPLHF.

CDR3 loop: CASTSGGAYRETQYF. The CDR3 coding sequence is TGTGCCAGCACCAGCGGGGGGGCCTATCGTGAGACCCAGTACTTC. The J gene is TRBJ2-5, the V gene TRBV7-2, with 10 bases lining up with TRBD2. The germline V gene encodes CDR1 SGHTA and CDR2 FQGNSA. Trimming at V came to 7 bases and at J to 5 bases, leaving 10 bases not matched to a gene. This CDR3 region has 15 residues.

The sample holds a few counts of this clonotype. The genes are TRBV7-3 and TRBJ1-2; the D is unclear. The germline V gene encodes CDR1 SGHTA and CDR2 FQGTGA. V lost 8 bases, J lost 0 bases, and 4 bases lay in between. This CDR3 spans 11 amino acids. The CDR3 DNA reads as TGTGCCAGCCCTTCTAACTATGGCTACACCTTC. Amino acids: CASPSNYGYTF.

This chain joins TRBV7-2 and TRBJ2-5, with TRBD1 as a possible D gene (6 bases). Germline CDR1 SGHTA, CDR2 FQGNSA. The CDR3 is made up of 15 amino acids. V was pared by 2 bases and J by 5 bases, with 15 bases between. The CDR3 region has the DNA TGTGCCAGCAGCTTAAATTCGGGGACATGGGAGACCCAGTACTTC. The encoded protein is CASSLNSGTWETQYF.

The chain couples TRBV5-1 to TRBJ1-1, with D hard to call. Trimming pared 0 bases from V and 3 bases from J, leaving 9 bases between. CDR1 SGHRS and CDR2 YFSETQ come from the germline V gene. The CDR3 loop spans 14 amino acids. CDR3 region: CASSLDPGDTEAFF. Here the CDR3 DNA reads TGCGCCAGCAGCTTGGACCCTGGGGACACTGAAGCTTTCTTT. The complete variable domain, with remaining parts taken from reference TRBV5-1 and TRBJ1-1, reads KAGVTQTPRYLIKTRGQQVTLSCSPISGHRSVSWYQQTPGQGLQFLFEYFSETQRNKGNFPGRFSGRQFSNSRSEMNVSTLELGDSALYLCASSLDPGDTEAFFGQGTRLTVV.

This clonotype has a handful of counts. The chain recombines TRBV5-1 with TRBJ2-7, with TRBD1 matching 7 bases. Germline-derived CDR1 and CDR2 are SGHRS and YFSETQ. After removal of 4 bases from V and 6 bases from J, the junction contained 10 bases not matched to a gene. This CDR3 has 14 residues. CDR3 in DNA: TGCGCCAGCAGCCCGACAGGGATTAAGCCCGAGCAGTACTTC. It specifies CASSPTGIKPEQYF.

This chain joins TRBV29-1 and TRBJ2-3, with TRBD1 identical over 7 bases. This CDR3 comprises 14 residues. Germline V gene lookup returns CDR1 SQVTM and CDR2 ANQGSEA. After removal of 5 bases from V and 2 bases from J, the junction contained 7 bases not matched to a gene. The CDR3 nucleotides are TGCAGCGTTCCCCCGACAGGGATCACAGATACGCAGTATTTT. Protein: CSVPPTGITDTQYF.

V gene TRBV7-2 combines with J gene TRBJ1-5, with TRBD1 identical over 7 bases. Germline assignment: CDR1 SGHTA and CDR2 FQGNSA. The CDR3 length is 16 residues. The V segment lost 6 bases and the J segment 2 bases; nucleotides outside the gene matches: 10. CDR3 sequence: CASRITGEGGNQPQHF. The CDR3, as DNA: TGTGCCAGCAGGATTACAGGGGAAGGCGGCAATCAGCCCCAGCATTTT.

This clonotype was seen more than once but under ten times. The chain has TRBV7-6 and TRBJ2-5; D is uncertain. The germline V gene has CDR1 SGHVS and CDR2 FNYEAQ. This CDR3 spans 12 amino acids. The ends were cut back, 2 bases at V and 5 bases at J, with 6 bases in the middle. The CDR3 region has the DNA TGTGCCAGCAGCTTAAATATGGAGACCCAGTACTTC. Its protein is CASSLNMETQYF. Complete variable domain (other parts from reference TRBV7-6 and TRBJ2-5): GAGVSQSPRYKVTKRGQDVALRCDPISGHVSLYWYRQALGQGPEFLTYFNYEAQQDKSGLPNDRFSAERPEGSISTLTIQRTEQRDSAMYRCASSLNMETQYFGPGTRLLVL.

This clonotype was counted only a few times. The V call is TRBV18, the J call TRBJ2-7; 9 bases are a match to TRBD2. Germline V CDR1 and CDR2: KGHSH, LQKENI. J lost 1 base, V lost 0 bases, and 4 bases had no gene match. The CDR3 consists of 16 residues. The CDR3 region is CASSPPSGGSSYEQYF. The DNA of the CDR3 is TGTGCCAGCTCACCACCGAGCGGGGGGTCTTCCTACGAGCAGTACTTC.

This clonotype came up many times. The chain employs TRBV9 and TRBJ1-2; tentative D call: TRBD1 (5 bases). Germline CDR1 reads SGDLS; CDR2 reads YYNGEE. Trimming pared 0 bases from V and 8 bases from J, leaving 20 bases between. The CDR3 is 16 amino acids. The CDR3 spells CASSVAVEGTRGGYTF. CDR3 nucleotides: TGTGCCAGCAGCGTAGCGGTAGAGGGGACCAGAGGAGGCTACACCTTC.

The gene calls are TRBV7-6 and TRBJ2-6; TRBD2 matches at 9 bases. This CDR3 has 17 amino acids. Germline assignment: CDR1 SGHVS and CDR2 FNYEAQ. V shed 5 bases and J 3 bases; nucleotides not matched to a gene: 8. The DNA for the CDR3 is TGTGCCAGCAGCGGACGGCTAGCGGGGAGTGGGGCCAACGTCCTGACTTTC. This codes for CASSGRLAGSGANVLTF. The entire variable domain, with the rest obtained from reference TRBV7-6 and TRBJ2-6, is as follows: GAGVSQSPRYKVTKRGQDVALRCDPISGHVSLYWYRQALGQGPEFLTYFNYEAQQDKSGLPNDRFSAERPEGSISTLTIQRTEQRDSAMYRCASSGRLAGSGANVLTFGAGSRLTVL.

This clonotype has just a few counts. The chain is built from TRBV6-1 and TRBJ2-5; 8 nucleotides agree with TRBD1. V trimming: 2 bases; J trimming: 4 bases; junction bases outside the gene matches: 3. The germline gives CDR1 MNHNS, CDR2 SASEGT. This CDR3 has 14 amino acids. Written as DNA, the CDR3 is TGTGCCAGCAGTGAATGGACAGGGATAGAGACCCAGTACTTC. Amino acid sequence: CASSEWTGIETQYF.

The CDR3 loop is CASSRGAGYEKLFF. The DNA for the CDR3 is TGTGCCAGCAGCCGGGGGGCAGGATATGAAAAACTGTTTTTT. The chain couples TRBV3-1 to TRBJ1-4; D is possibly TRBD1 (6 bases). CDR1 and CDR2 from the germline V gene are LGHDT and YNNKEL (reference sequence). Trimming stripped 4 bases from V and 6 bases from J, with 12 bases between. The length of the CDR3 is 14 residues.

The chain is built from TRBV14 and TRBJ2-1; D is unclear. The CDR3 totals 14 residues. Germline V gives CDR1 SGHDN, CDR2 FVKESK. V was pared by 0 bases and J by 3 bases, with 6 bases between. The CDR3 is CASSQEGHYNEQFF. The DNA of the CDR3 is TGTGCCAGCAGCCAAGAAGGGCACTACAATGAGCAGTTCTTC.

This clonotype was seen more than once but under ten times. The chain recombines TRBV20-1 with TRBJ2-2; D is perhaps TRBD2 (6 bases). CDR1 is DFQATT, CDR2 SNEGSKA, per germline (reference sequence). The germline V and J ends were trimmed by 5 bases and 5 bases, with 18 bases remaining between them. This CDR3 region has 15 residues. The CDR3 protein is CSALPGGRRTGELFF. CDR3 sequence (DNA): TGCAGTGCTCTCCCTGGGGGGAGGCGGACCGGGGAGCTGTTTTTT.

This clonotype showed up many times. The CDR3 region is CASSTTYEQYF. The CDR3 coding sequence is TGTGCCAGCAGCACCACCTACGAGCAGTACTTC. The chain employs TRBV7-2 and TRBJ2-7; D remains unclear. The V gene lost 5 bases and the J gene lost 2 bases, with 4 bases spanning the gap. Germline-derived CDR1 and CDR2 are SGHTA and FQGNSA. This CDR3 spans 11 amino acids.

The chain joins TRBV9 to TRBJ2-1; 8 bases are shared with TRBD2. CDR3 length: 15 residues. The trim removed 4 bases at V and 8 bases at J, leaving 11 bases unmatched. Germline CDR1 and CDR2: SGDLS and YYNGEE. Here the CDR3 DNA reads TGTGCCAGCAGCCCGCGGGGGGACTACAGGGATGAGCAGTTCTTC. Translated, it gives CASSPRGDYRDEQFF.

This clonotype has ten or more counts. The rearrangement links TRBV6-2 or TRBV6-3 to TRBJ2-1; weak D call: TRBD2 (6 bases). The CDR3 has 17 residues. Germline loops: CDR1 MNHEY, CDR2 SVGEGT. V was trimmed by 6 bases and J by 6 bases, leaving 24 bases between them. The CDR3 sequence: CASRRRDSRRGGNEQFF. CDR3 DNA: TGTGCCAGCAGACGACGGGACTCTCGACGAGGTGGCAATGAGCAGTTCTTC.

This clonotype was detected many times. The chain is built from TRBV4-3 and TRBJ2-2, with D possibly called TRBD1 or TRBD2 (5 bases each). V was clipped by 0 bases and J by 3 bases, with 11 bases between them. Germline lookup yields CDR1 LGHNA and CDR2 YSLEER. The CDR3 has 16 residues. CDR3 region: CASSQEWGTYTGELFF. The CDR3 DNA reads TGCGCCAGCAGCCAAGAATGGGGGACCTACACCGGGGAGCTGTTTTTT.

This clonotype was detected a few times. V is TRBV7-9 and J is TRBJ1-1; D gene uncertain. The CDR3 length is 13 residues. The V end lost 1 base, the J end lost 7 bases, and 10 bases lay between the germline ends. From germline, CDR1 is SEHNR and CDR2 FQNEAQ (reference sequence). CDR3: CASSLVGSDEAFF. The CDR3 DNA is TGTGCCAGCAGCTTAGTGGGATCAGATGAAGCTTTCTTT.

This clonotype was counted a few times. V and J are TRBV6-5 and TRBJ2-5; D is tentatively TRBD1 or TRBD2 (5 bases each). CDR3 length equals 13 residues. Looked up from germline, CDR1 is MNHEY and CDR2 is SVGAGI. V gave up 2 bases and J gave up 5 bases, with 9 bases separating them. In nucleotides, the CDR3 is TGTGCCAGCAGTTACCGTGGGGACGAGACCCAGTACTTC. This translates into CASSYRGDETQYF.

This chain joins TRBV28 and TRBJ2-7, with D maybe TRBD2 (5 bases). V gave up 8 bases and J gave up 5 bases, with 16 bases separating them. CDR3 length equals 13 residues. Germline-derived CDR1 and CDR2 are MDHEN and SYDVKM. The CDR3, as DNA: TGTGCCAGCCAAAGGACGGGGTCCGACGAGCAGTACGTC. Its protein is CASQRTGSDEQYV.

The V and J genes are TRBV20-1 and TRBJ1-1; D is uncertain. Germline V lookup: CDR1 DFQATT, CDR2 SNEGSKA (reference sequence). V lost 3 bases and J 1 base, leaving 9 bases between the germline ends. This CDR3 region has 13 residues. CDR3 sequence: CSASGQENTEAFF. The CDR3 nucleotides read TGCAGTGCTAGTGGGCAGGAGAACACTGAAGCTTTCTTT.

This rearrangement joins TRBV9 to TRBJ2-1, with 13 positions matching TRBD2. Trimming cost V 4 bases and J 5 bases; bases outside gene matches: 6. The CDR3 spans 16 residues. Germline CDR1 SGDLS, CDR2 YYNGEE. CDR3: CASSFRGTSGDNEQFF. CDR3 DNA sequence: TGTGCCAGCAGCTTCAGGGGGACTAGCGGGGACAATGAGCAGTTCTTC.

The CDR3, as DNA: TGTGCCAGCAGCTCCTCTAGGACAGGTGGCTACACCTTC. The encoded protein is CASSSSRTGGYTF. The chain combines TRBV4-2 with TRBJ1-2; 7 bases are a match to TRBD1. Trimming removed 5 bases from V and 7 bases from J; junction bases left unmatched: 7. This CDR3 comprises 13 residues. Germline CDR1 reads LGHNA; CDR2 reads YNFKEQ.

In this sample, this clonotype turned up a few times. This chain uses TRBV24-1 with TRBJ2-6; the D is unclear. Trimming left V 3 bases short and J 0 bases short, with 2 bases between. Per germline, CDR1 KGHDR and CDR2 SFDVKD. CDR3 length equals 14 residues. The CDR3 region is CATSDHSGANVLTF. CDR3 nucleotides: TGTGCCACCAGTGATCACTCTGGGGCCAACGTCCTGACTTTC.

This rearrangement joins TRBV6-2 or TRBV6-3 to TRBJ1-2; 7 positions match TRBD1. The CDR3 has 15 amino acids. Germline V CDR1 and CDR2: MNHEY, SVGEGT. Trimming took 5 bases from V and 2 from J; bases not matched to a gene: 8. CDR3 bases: TGTGCCAGCAGTACAGGGGCAAGAGCAAACTATGGCTACACCTTC. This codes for CASSTGARANYGYTF.

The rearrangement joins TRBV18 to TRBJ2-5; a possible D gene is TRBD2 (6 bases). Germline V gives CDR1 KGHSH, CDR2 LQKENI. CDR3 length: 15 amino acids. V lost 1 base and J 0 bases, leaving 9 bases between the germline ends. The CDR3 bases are TGTGCCAGCTCACCACGGCGGGGAGACCAAGAGACCCAGTACTTC. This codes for CASSPRRGDQETQYF.

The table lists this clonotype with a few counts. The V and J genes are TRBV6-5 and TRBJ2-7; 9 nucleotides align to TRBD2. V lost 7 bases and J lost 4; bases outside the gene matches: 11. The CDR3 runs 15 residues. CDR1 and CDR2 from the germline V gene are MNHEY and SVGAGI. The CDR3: CASTPAASGEYEQYF. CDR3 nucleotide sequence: TGTGCCAGCACCCCGGCGGCTAGCGGGGAATACGAGCAGTACTTC.